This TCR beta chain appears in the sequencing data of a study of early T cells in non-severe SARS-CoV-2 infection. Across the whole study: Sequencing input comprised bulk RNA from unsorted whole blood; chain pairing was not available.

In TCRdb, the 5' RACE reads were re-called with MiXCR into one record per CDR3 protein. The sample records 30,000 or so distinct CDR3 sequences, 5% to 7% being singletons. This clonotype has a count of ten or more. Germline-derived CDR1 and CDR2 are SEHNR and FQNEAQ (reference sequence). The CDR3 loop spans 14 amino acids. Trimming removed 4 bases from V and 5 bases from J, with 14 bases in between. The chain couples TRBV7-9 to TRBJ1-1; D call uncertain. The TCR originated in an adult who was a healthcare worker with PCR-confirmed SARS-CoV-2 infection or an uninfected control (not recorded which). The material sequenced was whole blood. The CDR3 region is CASSSPPGWTEAFF. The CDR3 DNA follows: TGTGCCAGCAGCTCCCCTCCCGGGTGGACTGAAGCTTTCTTT.